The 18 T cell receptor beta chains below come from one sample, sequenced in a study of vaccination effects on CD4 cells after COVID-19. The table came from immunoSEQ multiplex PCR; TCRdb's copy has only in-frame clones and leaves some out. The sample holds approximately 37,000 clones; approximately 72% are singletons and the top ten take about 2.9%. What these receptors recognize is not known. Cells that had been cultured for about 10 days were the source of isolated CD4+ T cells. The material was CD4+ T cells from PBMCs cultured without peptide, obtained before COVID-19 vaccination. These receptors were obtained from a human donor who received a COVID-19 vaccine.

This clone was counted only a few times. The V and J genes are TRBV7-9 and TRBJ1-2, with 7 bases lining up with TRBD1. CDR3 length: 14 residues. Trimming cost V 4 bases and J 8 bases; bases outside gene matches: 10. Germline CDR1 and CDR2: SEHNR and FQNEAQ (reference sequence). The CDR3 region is CASSSTGDWQGYTF. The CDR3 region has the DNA TGTGCCAGCAGCTCCACAGGGGATTGGCAAGGCTACACCTTC.

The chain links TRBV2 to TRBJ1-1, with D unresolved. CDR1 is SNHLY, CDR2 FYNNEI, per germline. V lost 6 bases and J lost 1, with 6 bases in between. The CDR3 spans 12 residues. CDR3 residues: CASRYSNTEAFF. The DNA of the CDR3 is TGTGCCAGCAGGTACTCGAACACTGAAGCTTTCTTT.

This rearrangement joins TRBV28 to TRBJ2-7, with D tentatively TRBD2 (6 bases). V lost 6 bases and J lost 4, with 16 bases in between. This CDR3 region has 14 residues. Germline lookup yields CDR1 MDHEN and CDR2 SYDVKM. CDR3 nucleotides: TGTGCCAGCAGCTCCGGGACTTCGTCTTACGAGCAGTACTTC. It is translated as CASSSGTSSYEQYF.

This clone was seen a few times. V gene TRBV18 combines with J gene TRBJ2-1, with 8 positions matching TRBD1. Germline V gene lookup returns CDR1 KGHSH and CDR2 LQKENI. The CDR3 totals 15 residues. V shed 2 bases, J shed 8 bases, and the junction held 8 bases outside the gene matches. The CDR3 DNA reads TGTGCCAGCTCACCAAGCCCAGGGGGCTCGGATGAGCAGTTCTTC. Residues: CASSPSPGGSDEQFF.

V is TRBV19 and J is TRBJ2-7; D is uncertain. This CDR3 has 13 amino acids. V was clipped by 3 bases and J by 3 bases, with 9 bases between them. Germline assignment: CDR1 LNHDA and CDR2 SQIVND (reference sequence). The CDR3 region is CASSMLNGYEQYF. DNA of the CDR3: TGTGCCAGTAGTATGTTAAACGGCTACGAGCAGTACTTC.

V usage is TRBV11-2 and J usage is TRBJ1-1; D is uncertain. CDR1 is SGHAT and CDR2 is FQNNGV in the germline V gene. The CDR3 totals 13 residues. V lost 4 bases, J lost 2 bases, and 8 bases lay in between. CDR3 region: CASSSTVNTEAFF. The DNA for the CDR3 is TGTGCCAGCAGCTCGACGGTCAACACTGAAGCTTTCTTT.

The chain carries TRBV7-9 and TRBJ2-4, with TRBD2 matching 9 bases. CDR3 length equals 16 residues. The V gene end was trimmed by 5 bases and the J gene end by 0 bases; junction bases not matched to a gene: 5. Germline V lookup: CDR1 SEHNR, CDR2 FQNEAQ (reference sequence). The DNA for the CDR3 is TGTGCCAGCAGCCCTCTAGCGGGACTAGCCAAAAACATTCAGTACTTC. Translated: CASSPLAGLAKNIQYF.

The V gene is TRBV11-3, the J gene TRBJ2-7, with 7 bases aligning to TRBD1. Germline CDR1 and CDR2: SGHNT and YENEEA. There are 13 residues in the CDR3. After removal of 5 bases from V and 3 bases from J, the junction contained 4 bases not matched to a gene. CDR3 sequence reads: CASSQRDSYEQYF. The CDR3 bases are TGTGCCAGCAGCCAACGGGACAGCTACGAGCAGTACTTC.

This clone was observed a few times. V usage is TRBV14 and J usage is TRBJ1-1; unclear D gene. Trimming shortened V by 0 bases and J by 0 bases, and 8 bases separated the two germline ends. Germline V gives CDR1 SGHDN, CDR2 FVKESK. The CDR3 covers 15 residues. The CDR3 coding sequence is TGTGCCAGCAGCCAAGAATTAGATTTGAACACTGAAGCTTTCTTT. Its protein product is CASSQELDLNTEAFF. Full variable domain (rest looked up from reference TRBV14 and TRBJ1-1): EAGVTQFPSHSVIEKGQTVTLRCDPISGHDNLYWYRRVMGKEIKFLLHFVKESKQDESGMPNNRFLAERTGGTYSTLKVQPAELEDSGVYFCASSQELDLNTEAFFGQGTRLTVV.

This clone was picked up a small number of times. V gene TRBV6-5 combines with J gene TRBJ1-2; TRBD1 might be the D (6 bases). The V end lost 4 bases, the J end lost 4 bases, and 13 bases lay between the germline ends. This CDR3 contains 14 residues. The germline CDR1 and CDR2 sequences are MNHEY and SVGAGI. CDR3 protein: CASSSRGGGYGYTF. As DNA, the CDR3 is TGTGCCAGCAGTTCCAGGGGTGGTGGCTATGGCTACACCTTC.

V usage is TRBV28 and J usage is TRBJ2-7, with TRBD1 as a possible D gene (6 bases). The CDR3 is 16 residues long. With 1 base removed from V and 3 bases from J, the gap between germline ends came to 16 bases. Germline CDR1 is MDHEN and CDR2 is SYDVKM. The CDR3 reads CASSLSHRVAGYEQYF. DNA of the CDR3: TGTGCCAGCAGTTTATCTCACAGGGTCGCGGGCTACGAGCAGTACTTC.

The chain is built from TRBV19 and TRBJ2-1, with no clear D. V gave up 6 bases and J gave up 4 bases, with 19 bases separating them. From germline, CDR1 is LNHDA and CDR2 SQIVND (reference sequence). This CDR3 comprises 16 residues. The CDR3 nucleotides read TGTGCCAGTAGCTCACCCCTGAGCCGTAGTTACAATGAGCAGTTCTTC. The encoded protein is CASSSPLSRSYNEQFF. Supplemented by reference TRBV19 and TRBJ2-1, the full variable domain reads DGGITQSPKYLFRKEGQNVTLSCEQNLNHDAMYWYRQDPGQGLRLIYYSQIVNDFQKGDIAEGYSVSREKKESFPLTVTSAQKNPTAFYLCASSSPLSRSYNEQFFGPGTRLTVL.

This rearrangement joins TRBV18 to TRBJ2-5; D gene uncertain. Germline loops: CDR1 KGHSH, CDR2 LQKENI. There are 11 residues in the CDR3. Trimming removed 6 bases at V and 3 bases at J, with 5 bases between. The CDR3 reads CASSREETQYF. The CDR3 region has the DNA TGTGCCAGCTCGCGAGAAGAGACCCAGTACTTC.

The CDR3: CATSQRDRGSYNSPLHF. The CDR3 coding sequence is TGTGCCACCTCCCAAAGGGACAGGGGCTCCTATAATTCACCCCTCCACTTT. This chain links TRBV19 with TRBJ1-6, with TRBD1 matching 10 bases. The V segment lost 10 bases and the J segment 0 bases; nucleotides outside the gene matches: 9. CDR1 is LNHDA, CDR2 SQIVND, per germline (reference sequence). The CDR3 has 17 amino acids.

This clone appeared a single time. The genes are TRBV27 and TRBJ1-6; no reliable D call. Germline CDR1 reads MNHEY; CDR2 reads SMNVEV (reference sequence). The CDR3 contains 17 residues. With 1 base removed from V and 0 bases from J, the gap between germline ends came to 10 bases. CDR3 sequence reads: CASSLYVMSSYNSPLHF. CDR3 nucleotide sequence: TGTGCCAGCAGTTTATACGTCATGAGCTCCTATAATTCACCCCTCCACTTT.

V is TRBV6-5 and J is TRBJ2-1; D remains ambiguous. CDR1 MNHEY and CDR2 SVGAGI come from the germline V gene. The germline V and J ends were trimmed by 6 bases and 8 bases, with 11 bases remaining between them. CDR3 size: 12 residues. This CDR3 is CASRRHMDEQFF. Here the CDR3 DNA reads TGTGCCAGCAGACGCCATATGGATGAGCAGTTCTTC.

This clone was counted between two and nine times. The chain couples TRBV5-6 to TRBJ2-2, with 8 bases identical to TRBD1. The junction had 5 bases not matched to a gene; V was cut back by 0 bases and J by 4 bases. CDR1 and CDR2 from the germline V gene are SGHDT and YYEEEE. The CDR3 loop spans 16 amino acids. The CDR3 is CASSLGPGGLTGELFF. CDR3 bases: TGTGCCAGCAGCTTGGGCCCAGGGGGCCTCACCGGGGAGCTGTTTTTT.

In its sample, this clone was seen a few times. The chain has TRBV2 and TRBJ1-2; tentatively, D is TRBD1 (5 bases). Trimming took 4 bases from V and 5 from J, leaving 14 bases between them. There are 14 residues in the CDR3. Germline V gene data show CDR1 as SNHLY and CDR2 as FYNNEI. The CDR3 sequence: CASSVTGRGYGYTF. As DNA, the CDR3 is TGTGCCAGCAGTGTAACAGGACGAGGGTATGGCTACACCTTC.